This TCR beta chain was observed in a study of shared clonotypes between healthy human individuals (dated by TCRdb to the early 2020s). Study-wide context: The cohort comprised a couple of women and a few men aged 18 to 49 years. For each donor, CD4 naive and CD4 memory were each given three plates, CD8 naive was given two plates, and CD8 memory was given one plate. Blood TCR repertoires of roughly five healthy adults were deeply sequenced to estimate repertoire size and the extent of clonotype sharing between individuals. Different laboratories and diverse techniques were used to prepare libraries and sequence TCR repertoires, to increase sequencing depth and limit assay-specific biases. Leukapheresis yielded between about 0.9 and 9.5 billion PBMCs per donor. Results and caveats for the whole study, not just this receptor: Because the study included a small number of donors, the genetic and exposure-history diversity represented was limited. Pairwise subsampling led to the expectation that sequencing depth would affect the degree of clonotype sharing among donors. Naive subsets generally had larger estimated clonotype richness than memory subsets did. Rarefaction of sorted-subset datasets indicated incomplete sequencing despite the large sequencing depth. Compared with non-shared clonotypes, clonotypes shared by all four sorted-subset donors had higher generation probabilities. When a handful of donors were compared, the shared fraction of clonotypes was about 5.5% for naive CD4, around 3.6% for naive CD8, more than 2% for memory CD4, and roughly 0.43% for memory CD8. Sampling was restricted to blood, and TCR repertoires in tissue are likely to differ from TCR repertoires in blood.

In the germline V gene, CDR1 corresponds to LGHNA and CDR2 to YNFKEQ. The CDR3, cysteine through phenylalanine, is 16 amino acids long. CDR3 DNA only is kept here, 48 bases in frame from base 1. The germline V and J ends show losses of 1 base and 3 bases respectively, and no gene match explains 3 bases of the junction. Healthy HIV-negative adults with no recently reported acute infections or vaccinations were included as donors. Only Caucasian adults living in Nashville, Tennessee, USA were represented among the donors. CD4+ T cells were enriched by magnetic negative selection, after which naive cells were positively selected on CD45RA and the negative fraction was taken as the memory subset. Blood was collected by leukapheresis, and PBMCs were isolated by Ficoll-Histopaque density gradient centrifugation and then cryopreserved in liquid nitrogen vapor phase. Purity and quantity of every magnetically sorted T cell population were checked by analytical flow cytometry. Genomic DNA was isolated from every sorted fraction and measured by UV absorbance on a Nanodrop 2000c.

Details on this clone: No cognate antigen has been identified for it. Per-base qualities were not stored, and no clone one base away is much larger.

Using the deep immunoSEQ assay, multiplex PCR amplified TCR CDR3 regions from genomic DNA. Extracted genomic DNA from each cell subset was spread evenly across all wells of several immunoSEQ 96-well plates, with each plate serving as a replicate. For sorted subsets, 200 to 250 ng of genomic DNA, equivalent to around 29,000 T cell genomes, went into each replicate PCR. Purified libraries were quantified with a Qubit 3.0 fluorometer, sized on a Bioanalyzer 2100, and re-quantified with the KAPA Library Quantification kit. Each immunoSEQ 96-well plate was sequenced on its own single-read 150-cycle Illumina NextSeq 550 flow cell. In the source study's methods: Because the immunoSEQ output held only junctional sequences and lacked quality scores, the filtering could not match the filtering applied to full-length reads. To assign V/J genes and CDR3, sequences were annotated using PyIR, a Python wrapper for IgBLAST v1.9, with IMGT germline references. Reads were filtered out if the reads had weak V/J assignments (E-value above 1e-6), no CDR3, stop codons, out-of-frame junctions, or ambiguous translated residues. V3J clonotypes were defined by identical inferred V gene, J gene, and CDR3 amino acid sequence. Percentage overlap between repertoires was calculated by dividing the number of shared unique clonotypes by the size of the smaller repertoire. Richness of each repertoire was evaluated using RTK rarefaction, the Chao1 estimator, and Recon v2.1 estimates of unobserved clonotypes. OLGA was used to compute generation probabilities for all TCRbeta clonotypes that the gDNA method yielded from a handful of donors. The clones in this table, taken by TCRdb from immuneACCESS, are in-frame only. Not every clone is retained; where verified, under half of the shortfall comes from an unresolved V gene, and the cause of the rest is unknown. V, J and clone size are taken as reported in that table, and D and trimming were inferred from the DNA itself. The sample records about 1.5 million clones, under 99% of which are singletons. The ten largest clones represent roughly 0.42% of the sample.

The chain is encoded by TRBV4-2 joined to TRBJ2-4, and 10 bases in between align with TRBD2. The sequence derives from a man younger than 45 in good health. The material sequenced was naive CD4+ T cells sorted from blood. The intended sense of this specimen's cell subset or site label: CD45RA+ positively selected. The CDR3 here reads CASSQGTSGVKNIQYF. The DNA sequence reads TGTGCCAGCAGCCAAGGGACTAGCGGCGTCAAAAACATTCAGTACTTC.